This entry concerns a single T cell receptor beta chain. The germline CDR1 and CDR2 sequences are SGHAT and FQDESV (reference sequence). CDR3 size: 14 residues. J was trimmed by 7 bases and V by 5 bases; bases with no gene match: 4. This sample was included in a study of control samples from healthy donors and cancer patients. Some clones are missing from TCRdb's copy, which holds only in-frame ones; the method was immunoSEQ multiplex PCR. The table includes tens of thousands of clones, just under 85% detected once. The source is a man aged 30-40 years in good health. The chain joins TRBV11-1 to TRBJ2-4, with 11 bases that match TRBD2. Sequencing was carried out using blood. Written as DNA, the CDR3 is TGTGCCAGCAGCGGACCTAGCGGGGGGAACATTCAGTACTTC. Protein: CASSGPSGGNIQYF.